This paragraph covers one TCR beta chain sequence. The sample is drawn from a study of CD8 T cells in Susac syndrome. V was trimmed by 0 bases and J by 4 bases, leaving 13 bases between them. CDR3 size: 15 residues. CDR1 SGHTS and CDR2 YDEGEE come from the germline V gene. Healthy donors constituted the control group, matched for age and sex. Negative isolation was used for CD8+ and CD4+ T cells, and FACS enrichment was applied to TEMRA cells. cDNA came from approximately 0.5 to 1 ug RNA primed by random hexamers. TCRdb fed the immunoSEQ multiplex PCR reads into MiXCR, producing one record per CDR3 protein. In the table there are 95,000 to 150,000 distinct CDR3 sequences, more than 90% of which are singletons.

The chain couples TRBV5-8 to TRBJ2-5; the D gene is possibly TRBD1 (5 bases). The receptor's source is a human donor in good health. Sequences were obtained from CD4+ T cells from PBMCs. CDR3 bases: TGTGCCAGCAGCTTGGATAGGGGTGTATCAGAGACCCAGTACTTC. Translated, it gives CASSLDRGVSETQYF. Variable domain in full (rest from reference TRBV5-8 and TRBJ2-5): EAGVTQSPTHLIKTRGQQATLRCSPISGHTSVYWYQQALGLGLQFLLWYDEGEERNRGNFPPRFSGRQFPNYSSELNVNALELEDSALYLCASSLDRGVSETQYFGPGTRLLVL.